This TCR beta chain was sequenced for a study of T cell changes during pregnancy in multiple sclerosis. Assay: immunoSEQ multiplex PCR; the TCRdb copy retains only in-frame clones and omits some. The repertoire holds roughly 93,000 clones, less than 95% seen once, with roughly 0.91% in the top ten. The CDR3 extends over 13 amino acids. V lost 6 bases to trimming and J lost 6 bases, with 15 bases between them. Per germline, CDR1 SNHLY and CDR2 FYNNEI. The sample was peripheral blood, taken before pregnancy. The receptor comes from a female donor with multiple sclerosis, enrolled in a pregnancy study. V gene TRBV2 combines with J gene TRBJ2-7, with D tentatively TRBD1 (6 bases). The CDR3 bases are TGTGCCAGCAGGAGGGGGTTTTTCGGCGAGCAGTACTTC. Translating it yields CASRRGFFGEQYF.